Listed here are 17 T cell receptor beta chains from one sample, sequenced in a study of T-cell memory formation after mild COVID-19. TCRdb recomputed calls from the 5' RACE reads with MiXCR, one row per CDR3 protein. The sample lists about 200,000 distinct CDR3 sequences, 9.5% occurring once. The sample comprised PBMCs or a T cell subset sorted from them (not recorded which). These receptors originate from a man aged 18-30 years who had mild COVID-19 (a few samples of this study predate the infection). Cell type and time point are not known.

On this clonotype itself: A much larger clonotype is one base distant, so this may be a read error. The rearrangement joins TRBV7-9 to TRBJ1-2; 7 nucleotides align to TRBD1. The CDR3 length is 14 residues. Germline trimming cut 3 bases from V and 5 bases from J; bases unmatched to any gene: 6. Per germline, CDR1 SEHNR and CDR2 FQNEAQ (reference sequence). The CDR3 protein is CASSFVTGKYGYTF. In DNA, the CDR3 is TGTGCCAGCAGCTTTGTGACAGGGAAGTATGGCTACACCTTC.

This clonotype came up a few times. The V call is TRBV20-1, the J call TRBJ1-1; D gene unclear. Trimming removed 2 bases at V and 4 bases at J, with 11 bases between. This CDR3 comprises 13 residues. Germline assignment: CDR1 DFQATT and CDR2 SNEGSKA (reference sequence). For the CDR3, the DNA is TGCAGTGCTAGAAAGGAGGGAGGCACTGAAGCTTTCTTT. Protein product: CSARKEGGTEAFF.

CDR3 DNA: TGTGCCAGCAGCGTGAGATACCGGGGGGGAAATGAGCAGTTCTTC. Translating gives CASSVRYRGGNEQFF. V usage is TRBV9 and J usage is TRBJ2-1, with 8 bases lining up with TRBD2. The V gene's germline CDR1 is SGDLS and CDR2 YYNGEE. The CDR3 contains 15 residues. The ends lost 2 bases at V and 7 bases at J; junction bases unmatched: 8.

The chain is built from TRBV3-1 and TRBJ1-1; D not certain. The CDR3 is made up of 13 amino acids. V lost 8 bases and J lost 1, with 11 bases in between. Germline values: CDR1 LGHDT, CDR2 YNNKEL (reference sequence). The CDR3 spells CASRLGANTEAFF. The CDR3 region has the DNA TGTGCCAGCCGTCTTGGCGCGAACACTGAAGCTTTCTTT.

This clonotype was recorded a few times. CDR3 nucleotides: TGTGCCAGCAGCTTATTTCTTGGTAGGGGCTCTAGCAATCAGCCCCAGCATTTT. Protein: CASSLFLGRGSSNQPQHF. The gene calls are TRBV7-2 and TRBJ1-5, with a tentative D call TRBD1 (5 bases). Trimming pared 2 bases from V and 0 bases from J, leaving 17 bases between. There are 18 residues in the CDR3. Germline assignment: CDR1 SGHTA and CDR2 FQGNSA.

This clonotype was seen a handful of times. The J gene is TRBJ1-3, the V gene TRBV7-2; D not resolved. Between the trimmed V and J ends, which lost 6 bases and 0 bases, there was a span of 12 bases. The germline V gene has CDR1 SGHTA and CDR2 FQGNSA. This CDR3 is 15 amino acids long. The CDR3 here is CASSHTVNSGNTIYF. In DNA form, the CDR3 reads TGTGCCAGCAGTCACACAGTGAACTCTGGAAACACCATATATTTT.

The chain has TRBV29-1 and TRBJ1-4; D may be TRBD1 (5 bases). Germline V CDR1 and CDR2: SQVTM, ANQGSEA. The CDR3 runs to 13 residues. Trimming shortened V by 4 bases and J by 5 bases, and 11 bases separated the two germline ends. CDR3 in amino acids: CSVAEQENEKLFF. The DNA for the CDR3 is TGCAGCGTTGCTGAACAGGAGAATGAAAAACTGTTTTTT.

This clonotype showed up just a few times. J is TRBJ2-7 and V is TRBV5-5; TRBD1 matches 11 bases. Per germline, CDR1 SGHKS and CDR2 YYEKEE (reference sequence). The ends lost 2 bases at V and 2 bases at J; junction bases unmatched: 3. The CDR3 runs to 15 residues. CDR3 amino acids: CASSFSGQGAYEQYV. Written as DNA, the CDR3 is TGTGCCAGCAGCTTCTCGGGACAGGGGGCCTACGAGCAGTACGTC.

This clonotype was found a few times. J is TRBJ2-3 and V is TRBV10-3, with D perhaps given as TRBD1 or TRBD2 (5 bases each). Germline CDR1 and CDR2: ENHRY and SYGVKD. The CDR3 extends over 18 amino acids. Trimming pared 0 bases from V and 0 bases from J, leaving 16 bases between. The CDR3 is CAISESVLVGASTDTQYF. CDR3 nucleotide sequence: TGTGCCATCAGTGAGTCAGTTTTGGTCGGGGCTAGCACAGATACGCAGTATTTT.

The V call is TRBV11-3, the J call TRBJ2-3; D uncertain. Germline CDR1 SGHNT, CDR2 YENEEA. This CDR3 is 14 amino acids long. The V and J ends lost 5 bases and 0 bases respectively, with 9 bases between them. The CDR3 region has the DNA TGTGCCAGCAGCCCAACCCCCAGCACAGATACGCAGTATTTT. Protein sequence: CASSPTPSTDTQYF.

This clonotype has ten or more counts. The CDR3 DNA sequence: TGTGCCAGCAGTTACCGGGGAGATGGCACTGAAGCTTTCTTT. Its protein product is CASSYRGDGTEAFF. The gene calls are TRBV6-5 and TRBJ1-1; no reliable D call. This CDR3 is built from 14 residues. CDR1 and CDR2 from the germline V gene are MNHEY and SVGAGI. V gave up 2 bases and J gave up 4 bases, with 11 bases separating them.

This clonotype was counted a few times. The genes are TRBV20-1 and TRBJ2-3, with D tentatively TRBD1 (5 bases). V shed 5 bases and J shed 1 base, with 10 bases lying between them. This CDR3 region has 13 residues. The germline V gene encodes CDR1 DFQATT and CDR2 SNEGSKA (reference sequence). CDR3 amino acids: CSAPTTGTDTQYF. As DNA, the CDR3 is TGCAGTGCTCCTACGACAGGCACAGATACGCAGTATTTT.

This clonotype was seen only a few times. CDR3 sequence: CASSQGSGSDSPLHF. The CDR3 DNA reads as TGTGCCAGCAGCCAAGGTTCAGGGAGTGATTCACCCCTCCACTTT. This chain uses TRBV3-1 with TRBJ1-6, with a tentative D call TRBD1 (5 bases). Germline CDR1 LGHDT, CDR2 YNNKEL (reference sequence). CDR3 length equals 15 residues. V dropped 1 base and J dropped 8 bases, with 12 bases sitting between them. The full variable domain, rest sourced from reference TRBV3-1 and TRBJ1-6, is DTAVSQTPKYLVTQMGNDKSIKCEQNLGHDTMYWYKQDSKKFLKIMFSYNNKELIINETVPNRFSPKSPDKAHLNLHINSLELGDSAVYFCASSQGSGSDSPLHFGNGTRLTVT.

A single count supports this clonotype. A much larger clonotype is one base distant, so this may be a read error. This chain links TRBV29-1 with TRBJ2-1; D call uncertain. The CDR3 is 15 residues long. Germline CDR1 is SQVTM and CDR2 is ANQGSEA. V gave up 6 bases and J gave up 7 bases, with 22 bases separating them. The CDR3 nucleotides are TGCAGCGTCTACCATTCGGGTTGGCTGGGGAATGAGCAGTTCTTC. Amino acids: CSVYHSGWLGNEQFF.

This clonotype was seen ten or more times. The chain is built from TRBV5-1 and TRBJ2-3; D gene unclear. Trimming removed 2 bases from V and 2 bases from J, with 9 bases in between. Germline CDR1 is SGHRS and CDR2 is YFSETQ. CDR3 length: 14 amino acids. The chain's CDR3 is CASSFGSPTDTQYF. CDR3 DNA sequence: TGCGCCAGCAGCTTCGGTAGCCCCACAGATACGCAGTATTTT. Variable domain in full (rest from reference TRBV5-1 and TRBJ2-3): KAGVTQTPRYLIKTRGQQVTLSCSPISGHRSVSWYQQTPGQGLQFLFEYFSETQRNKGNFPGRFSGRQFSNSRSEMNVSTLELGDSALYLCASSFGSPTDTQYFGPGTRLTVL.

This clonotype was seen only a few times. The chain employs TRBV20-1 and TRBJ2-7; TRBD1 might be the D (6 bases). V lost 6 bases and J 0 bases, leaving 18 bases between the germline ends. CDR1 is DFQATT and CDR2 is SNEGSKA in the germline V gene (reference sequence). The CDR3 loop spans 15 amino acids. The CDR3 protein is CSASPQGLSSYEQYF. CDR3 DNA: TGCAGTGCCAGCCCCCAGGGGCTGAGCTCCTACGAGCAGTACTTC.

This clonotype was found many times. The V and J genes are TRBV7-3 and TRBJ1-6, with a possible D match to TRBD1 (6 bases). V lost 5 bases to trimming and J lost 8 bases, with 10 bases between them. The CDR3 extends over 13 amino acids. From germline, CDR1 is SGHTA and CDR2 FQGTGA. CDR3 amino acids: CASSAHRDSPLHF. For the CDR3, the DNA is TGTGCCAGCAGCGCCCACAGGGATTCACCCCTCCACTTT.